This TCR beta chain originates from a study of OX40 agonist ivuxolimab in advanced cancers. Study-wide background: Subjects had a mean age of around 63 years, with a range of roughly 20 to 79; more than 70% were male. General observations from the study: Partial responders at 0.1-3.0 mg/kg showed near-lowest clonal expansion. Antigen specificity of clonally expanded peripheral T cells was not established.

Data came from immunoSEQ multiplex PCR; TCRdb stores just in-frame clones and leaves some out. In the table there are approximately 100,000 clones, approximately 90% of which are singletons. The CDR3 is made up of 11 amino acids. Trimming pared 6 bases from V and 8 bases from J, leaving 10 bases between. Germline V gene lookup returns CDR1 DFQATT and CDR2 SNEGSKA (reference sequence). With respect to this clone: No antigen is known for it.

The sample consisted of CD4+ or CD8+ T cells sorted from blood, taken in a trial of the OX40 agonist ivuxolimab. This chain joins TRBV20-1 and TRBJ1-4; maybe TRBD1 (6 bases). The TCR sequence derives from an adult with an advanced solid tumor such as melanoma, head and neck, liver or kidney cancer. Here the CDR3 reads CSAIRGEKLFF. In nucleotides, the CDR3 is TGCAGTGCGATTAGGGGGGAAAAACTGTTTTTT.